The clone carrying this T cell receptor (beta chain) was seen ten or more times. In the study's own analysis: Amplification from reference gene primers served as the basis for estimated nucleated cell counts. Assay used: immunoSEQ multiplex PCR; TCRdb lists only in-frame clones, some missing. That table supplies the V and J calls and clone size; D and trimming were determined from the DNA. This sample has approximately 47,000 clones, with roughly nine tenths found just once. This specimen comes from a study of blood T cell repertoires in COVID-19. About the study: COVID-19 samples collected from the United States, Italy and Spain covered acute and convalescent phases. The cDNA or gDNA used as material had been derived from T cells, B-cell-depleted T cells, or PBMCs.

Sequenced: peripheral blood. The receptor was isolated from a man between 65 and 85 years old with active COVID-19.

The CDR3 sequence: CASSVDPSGTGELFF. CDR3 sequence (DNA): TGTGCCAGCAGTGTGGATCCTAGCGGCACCGGGGAGCTGTTTTTT. The chain is built from TRBV2 and TRBJ2-2, with 7 bases aligning to TRBD2. From germline, CDR1 is SNHLY and CDR2 FYNNEI. After removal of 4 bases from V and 4 bases from J, the junction contained 6 bases not matched to a gene. The CDR3 totals 15 residues.